The rows below give T cell receptor beta chains drawn from one sample of a study of OX40 agonist ivuxolimab in advanced cancers. The protocol was immunoSEQ multiplex PCR, while the TCRdb copy is restricted to in-frame clones and leaves out a portion. Of some 64,000 clones in the sample, around nine tenths were seen once. The source was CD4+ or CD8+ T cells sorted from blood, collected in a trial of the OX40 agonist ivuxolimab. The receptors originated from an adult with an advanced solid tumor such as melanoma, head and neck, liver or kidney cancer. Each CDR3 is given with its conserved first and last residue. A D gene is named only where the DNA matches it firmly. Clone size is given for some rows only: seen once, a few or many times, or a class if the clone is expanded.

TRBV5-1	NA	TRBJ1-4	once	TGCGCCAGCAGCCGGACTGCAACTAATGAAAAACTGTTTTTT	CASSRTATNEKLFF
TRBV14	TRBD1	TRBJ1-2	NA	TGTGCCAGCAGCCACGGGACAGAGGCGGGCTACACCTTC	CASSHGTEAGYTF
TRBV11-1	NA	TRBJ2-1	NA	TGTGCCAGCAGCTTGAGGCAGGCATACAATGAGCAGTTCTTC	CASSLRQAYNEQFF
TRBV6-1	NA	TRBJ1-1	NA	TGTGCCAGCAGCCCCGAGAGGGGGAACACTGAAGCTTTCTTT	CASSPERGNTEAFF
TRBV7-9	TRBD1	TRBJ2-7	NA	TGTGCCAGCAGCTTAGCACAGGGGGCCGGAGACGAGCAGTACTTC	CASSLAQGAGDEQYF
TRBV10-2	NA	TRBJ1-4	NA	TGCGCCAGCAGTGAGATCCGGCAGGGGAGTGAAAAACTGTTTTTT	CASSEIRQGSEKLFF
TRBV5-1	TRBD2	TRBJ2-3	NA	TGCGCCAGCTACCCCGGGACTAGCGGCACAGATACGCAGTATTTT	CASYPGTSGTDTQYF
TRBV6-6	NA	TRBJ1-2	NA	TGTGCCAGCAGTTCCGTAGCTAACTATGGCTACACCTTC	CASSSVANYGYTF
TRBV5-1	NA	TRBJ2-3	NA	TGCGCCAGCAGCTTGGCTAGCGGCACAGATACGCAGTATTTT	CASSLASGTDTQYF
TRBV2	TRBD2	TRBJ2-2	NA	TGTGCCAGCAGCAAAGCGGGGTACACCGGGGAGCTGTTTTTT	CASSKAGYTGELFF
TRBV5-1	TRBD2	TRBJ2-1	once	TGCGCCAGCAGCTTGGTAGCGGGAAGCTCCTACAATGAGCAGTTCTTC	CASSLVAGSSYNEQFF
TRBV7-3	TRBD2	TRBJ2-3	NA	TGTGCCAGCAGCTTAGGACTAGCGGGAGGAACGCAGTATTTT	CASSLGLAGGTQYF
TRBV29-1	NA	TRBJ2-2	NA	TGCAGCGTTGCAGAGAACACCGGGGAGCTGTTTTTT	CSVAENTGELFF
TRBV5-6	NA	TRBJ2-2	once	TGTGCCAGCAGCGCCGGGTGGACAGTTGATACCGGGGAGCTGTTTTTT	CASSAGWTVDTGELFF
TRBV2	NA	TRBJ1-5	NA	TGTGCCAGCAGTGATTCCTCTCAGCCCCAGCATTTT	CASSDSSQPQHF
TRBV7-3	NA	TRBJ2-3	once	TGTGCCAGCAGCTCGGATGGCCTTAGCACAGATACGCAGTATTTT	CASSSDGLSTDTQYF
TRBV5-1	TRBD2	TRBJ2-1	NA	TGCGCCAGCACCTCCTCCAGGCTAGCGGGGGACAATGAGCAGTTCTTC	CASTSSRLAGDNEQFF
TRBV11-2	NA	TRBJ2-7	NA	TGTGCCAGCAGCTTATTCGAGGAGCAGTACTTC	CASSLFEEQYF
TRBV10-3	NA	TRBJ2-7	NA	TGTGCCATCAGCGGCGGAGGAGACGAGCAGTACTTC	CAISGGGDEQYF
TRBV10-3	NA	TRBJ1-2	NA	TGTGCCATCAGGACGGTAGAGAACTATGGCTACACCTTC	CAIRTVENYGYTF
TRBV30	NA	TRBJ1-5	NA	TGTGCCTGGAGTCAAGACTCAGGGTCGGACAATCAGCCCCAGCATTTT	CAWSQDSGSDNQPQHF
TRBV9	NA	TRBJ2-2	NA	TGTGCCAGCAGCGATCGCGGGACGTTCGCGAACACCGGGGAGCTGTTTTTT	CASSDRGTFANTGELFF
TRBV6-5	NA	TRBJ2-2	NA	TGTGCCAGCAGCCCAGGGGGGGCCACCGGGGAGCTGTTTTTT	CASSPGGATGELFF